These 19 T cell receptor beta chains originate from one sample sequenced in a study of blood T cells in healthy people across ages. Through a sample-barcoded 5' primer and a J-beta primer mix, a second PCR was run for roughly 6 to 11 cycles. One entry per CDR3 protein results from TCRdb running MiXCR on the 5' RACE reads. The table has under 2,000,000 distinct CDR3 sequences, roughly 49% seen once. The specimen was blood. These receptor sequences come from a woman aged 40 to 50 in good health.

This rearrangement joins TRBV18 to TRBJ2-1; D not resolved. This CDR3 is built from 15 residues. CDR1 is KGHSH, CDR2 LQKENI, per germline. Trimming shortened V by 3 bases and J by 9 bases, and 18 bases separated the two germline ends. The CDR3 DNA reads TGTGCCAGCTCACCGGTTGGCGGTACTCAGGTTGAGCAGTTCTTC. It encodes CASSPVGGTQVEQFF.

DNA of the CDR3: TGTGCCAGCAGTTCGGCAGGGGGCGCGACGTATGGCTACACCTTC. Protein sequence: CASSSAGGATYGYTF. This chain connects TRBV27 to TRBJ1-2; the match to TRBD1 covers 8 bases. This CDR3 is built from 15 residues. With 4 bases clipped from V and 5 bases from J, the junction kept 9 bases outside the gene matches. CDR1 MNHEY and CDR2 SMNVEV come from the germline V gene (reference sequence).

The gene calls are TRBV11-2 and TRBJ2-7; 9 bases map to TRBD1. This CDR3 comprises 14 residues. With V trimmed by 5 bases and J by 3 bases, 5 bases remained unmatched. The germline V gene encodes CDR1 SGHAT and CDR2 FQNNGV. The CDR3 bases are TGTGCCAGCAGCCAGGGACAGGGAGACTACGAGCAGTACTTC. Protein sequence: CASSQGQGDYEQYF.

This chain links TRBV12-5 with TRBJ1-1; D unclear. From germline, CDR1 is LGHNT and CDR2 FRNRAP. The CDR3 is 17 residues long. V lost 2 bases and J 0 bases, leaving 16 bases between the germline ends. CDR3 residues: CASGLKLVGGLNTEAFF. The CDR3 DNA reads as TGTGCTAGTGGTTTGAAGCTAGTCGGAGGGTTGAACACTGAAGCTTTCTTT.

This sequence joins TRBV28 and TRBJ1-6; 10 nucleotides match TRBD1. The trim removed 6 bases at V and 5 bases at J, leaving 7 bases unmatched. The CDR3 contains 16 residues. The germline V gene has CDR1 MDHEN and CDR2 SYDVKM. The CDR3 sequence: CASRQPGQGNNSPLHF. CDR3 in DNA: TGTGCCAGCAGACAACCGGGACAGGGGAATAATTCACCCCTCCACTTT.

The chain links TRBV19 to TRBJ2-1; unclear D gene. The CDR3 totals 14 residues. Germline V gene data show CDR1 as LNHDA and CDR2 as SQIVND (reference sequence). V lost 3 bases and J 8 bases, leaving 14 bases between the germline ends. Here the CDR3 DNA reads TGTGCCAGTAGTATGGGCCTGGGGTCGGATGAGCAGTTCTTC. This gives the protein CASSMGLGSDEQFF.

The CDR3 DNA follows: TGCAGTGCTTCGGGAGGGGCGCGGGGCACCGGGGAGCTGTTTTTT. Amino acid sequence: CSASGGARGTGELFF. The V call is TRBV20-1, the J call TRBJ2-2, with TRBD2 matching over 8 bases. J lost 4 bases, V lost 5 bases, and 9 bases had no gene match. CDR3 length equals 15 residues. Germline CDR1 and CDR2: DFQATT and SNEGSKA (reference sequence).

This clonotype occurred a few times. The rearrangement joins TRBV28 to TRBJ2-5; the match to TRBD2 covers 9 bases. Germline CDR1 and CDR2: MDHEN and SYDVKM. The CDR3 covers 17 residues. Germline trimming cut 8 bases from V and 1 base from J; bases unmatched to any gene: 14. CDR3 residues: CASWTPTSGPLQETQYF. The CDR3 bases are TGTGCCAGCTGGACTCCGACTAGCGGCCCTCTCCAAGAGACCCAGTACTTC.

The chain couples TRBV25-1 to TRBJ2-3; D is unclear. Trimming took off 2 bases at V and 0 bases at J, with 3 bases between the two ends. The CDR3 is 13 amino acids. Germline V gene data show CDR1 as MGHDK and CDR2 as SYGVNS. CDR3 in amino acids: CASSEPSTDTQYF. Written as DNA, the CDR3 is TGTGCCAGCAGTGAACCTAGCACAGATACGCAGTATTTT. The variable domain in full, with the rest retrieved from reference TRBV25-1 and TRBJ2-3, is EADIYQTPRYLVIGTGKKITLECSQTMGHDKMYWYQQDPGMELHLIHYSYGVNSTEKGDLSSESTVSRIRTEHFPLTLESARPSHTSQYLCASSEPSTDTQYFGPGTRLTVL.

As for this clonotype: Mismatch with germline at one junction end may stem from a read error. The chain's CDR3 is CSVEGQNYDYTF. The CDR3, as DNA: TGCAGCGTTGAGGGACAGAACTATGACTACACCTTC. The genes are TRBV29-1 and TRBJ1-2, with 7 bases lining up with TRBD1. CDR3 length: 12 residues. CDR1 is SQVTM, CDR2 ANQGSEA, per germline. Drawing the rest from reference TRBV29-1 and TRBJ1-2, the complete variable domain is SAVISQKPSRDICQRGTSLTIQCQVDSQVTMMFWYRQQPGQSLTLIATANQGSEATYESGFVIDKFPISRPNLTFSTLTVSNMSPEDSSIYLCSVEGQNYDYTFGSGTRLTVV.

The chain carries TRBV2 and TRBJ2-7; TRBD2 might be the D (6 bases). The V end was cut by 6 bases, the J end by 3 bases, with 12 bases between. The CDR3 has 13 residues. Germline assignment: CDR1 SNHLY and CDR2 FYNNEI. In DNA, the CDR3 is TGTGCCAGCAGCCAAATGGGGGGCTACGAGCAGTACTTC. Its protein product is CASSQMGGYEQYF.

The chain uses TRBV20-1 and TRBJ1-1, with 7 nucleotides matching TRBD1. The CDR3 is 13 residues long. Per the germline V gene, CDR1 is DFQATT and CDR2 is SNEGSKA (reference sequence). V was clipped by 5 bases and J by 6 bases; unmatched bases: 9. The CDR3 DNA sequence: TGCAGTGCTCTCAAACAGGGGAAGGCTGAAGCTTTCTTT. It specifies CSALKQGKAEAFF.

The chain joins TRBV5-6 to TRBJ1-1, with 9 nucleotides matching TRBD1. Trimming cost V 2 bases and J 2 bases; bases outside gene matches: 10. The CDR3 length is 17 residues. The germline CDR1 and CDR2 sequences are SGHDT and YYEEEE. CDR3 sequence (DNA): TGTGCCAGCAGCTTATTACAGGGGGCGCTGAGCAACACTGAAGCTTTCTTT. Its translation: CASSLLQGALSNTEAFF.

In this sample, this clonotype turned up a few times. The rearrangement uses TRBV7-2 and TRBJ1-2; a possible D gene is TRBD1 (5 bases). Trimming removed 2 bases from V and 8 bases from J, with 15 bases in between. Germline CDR1 and CDR2: SGHTA and FQGNSA. This CDR3 region has 14 residues. In DNA form, the CDR3 reads TGTGCCAGCAGCTTACAGGGACCTTCCGAGGGCTACACCTTC. Residues: CASSLQGPSEGYTF.

This clonotype was counted between two and nine times. V usage is TRBV6-6 and J usage is TRBJ2-1, with 7 bases identical to TRBD1. CDR3 size: 14 residues. V was clipped by 7 bases and J by 4 bases; unmatched bases: 7. The germline V gene has CDR1 MNHNY and CDR2 SVGAGI (reference sequence). The CDR3 DNA reads as TGTGCCAGCATGACCGGGACAGCTTACAATGAGCAGTTCTTC. Protein: CASMTGTAYNEQFF.

This chain joins TRBV4-2 and TRBJ2-4; 9 positions match TRBD2. Germline-derived CDR1 and CDR2 are LGHNA and YNFKEQ. V shed 2 bases, J shed 3 bases, and the junction held 5 bases outside the gene matches. The CDR3 runs to 16 residues. CDR3: CASSQWVAGDKNIQYF. In DNA form, the CDR3 reads TGTGCCAGCAGCCAATGGGTAGCGGGGGACAAAAACATTCAGTACTTC.

This clonotype appeared a few times. The chain is built from TRBV4-3 and TRBJ2-3; weak D call: TRBD2 (6 bases). CDR3 length: 16 amino acids. Germline V lookup: CDR1 LGHNA, CDR2 YSLEER. V was shortened by 4 bases and J by 5 bases, with 19 bases between the two germline ends. CDR3 DNA: TGCGCCAGCAGCCTGCAAGGAGGTTCAGCGGGAGATACGCAGTATTTT. Amino acid sequence: CASSLQGGSAGDTQYF.

The table lists this clonotype with many counts. One end of the junction varies from germline; a read error may be responsible. The chain recombines TRBV5-1 with TRBJ2-7; a weak D match, TRBD1 (5 bases). CDR1 is SGHRS, CDR2 YFSETQ, per germline. The CDR3 runs 13 residues. This CDR3 is CASSLVTAYEQYF. DNA for the CDR3: TGTGCCAGCAGCTTAGTGACAGCCTACGAGCAGTACTTC.

This clonotype was seen only a few times. The V gene is TRBV2, the J gene TRBJ2-1; D is uncertain. CDR1 and CDR2 (germline): SNHLY, FYNNEI. Trimming removed 1 base from V and 6 bases from J, with 13 bases in between. This CDR3 region has 15 residues. CDR3: CASSEEAGPLNEQFF. The CDR3 DNA follows: TGTGCCAGCAGTGAAGAGGCAGGCCCACTCAATGAGCAGTTCTTC.